This T cell receptor beta chain was recovered during a study of regulatory T cells in long-lasting Graves disease. There are many counts of this clonotype. Antigen specificity is unknown. V dropped 9 bases and J dropped 7; count of bases not matched to a gene: 9. Germline values: CDR1 MDHEN, CDR2 SYDVKM. This CDR3 has 14 residues. Researchers made TCR beta libraries by using iRepertoire HTBI primers and running Arm-PCR on CDR3 regions. TCRdb analysed the multiplex PCR reads with MiXCR anew, one entry per CDR3 protein. The profile shows 700,000 or so distinct CDR3 sequences, around 32% of them singletons. Study-level points and caveats: Persistent cases of Graves' showed reduced TCR diversity relative to newly diagnosed patients. Among samples with persistent disease, TRBV28, TRBJ1-2 and TRBJ2-5 were favored. Persistent patients shared about 3,000 public clonotypes among themselves. Newly diagnosed patients shared fewer, at about 890.

Sample time point: persistent/refractory GD, antithyroid drugs over 5 years with positive TRAb. The authors made the TCR library using RNA they extracted from PBMCs. Tubes containing EDTA received about 9.7 milliliters of drawn peripheral blood. The receptor was derived from a female donor with Graves disease. The sequenced sample was peripheral blood mononuclear cells (PBMCs), obtained when the disease was refractory, from a patient treated with antithyroid drugs. V usage is TRBV28 and J usage is TRBJ1-6; the match to TRBD1 covers 7 bases. As DNA, the CDR3 is TGTGCCAGTGACAGGGCTCTGGTGAATTCACCCCTCCACTTT. Translated: CASDRALVNSPLHF.